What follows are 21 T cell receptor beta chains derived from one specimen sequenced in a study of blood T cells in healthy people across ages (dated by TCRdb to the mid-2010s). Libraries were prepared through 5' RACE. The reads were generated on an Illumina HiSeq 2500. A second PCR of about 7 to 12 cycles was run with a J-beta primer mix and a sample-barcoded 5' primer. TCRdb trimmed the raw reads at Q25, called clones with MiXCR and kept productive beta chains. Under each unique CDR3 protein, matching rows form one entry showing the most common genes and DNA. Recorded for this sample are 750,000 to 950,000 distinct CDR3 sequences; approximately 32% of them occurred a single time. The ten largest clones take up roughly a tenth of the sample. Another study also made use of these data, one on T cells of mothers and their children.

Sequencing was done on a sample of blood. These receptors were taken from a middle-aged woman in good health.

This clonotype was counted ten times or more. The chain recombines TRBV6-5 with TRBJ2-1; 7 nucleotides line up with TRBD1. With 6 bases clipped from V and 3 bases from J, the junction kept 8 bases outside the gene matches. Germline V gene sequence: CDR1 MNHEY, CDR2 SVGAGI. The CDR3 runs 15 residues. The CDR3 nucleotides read TGTGCCAGCAGCAAAGACAGGGCCCGCTACAATGAGCAGTTCTTC. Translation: CASSKDRARYNEQFF.

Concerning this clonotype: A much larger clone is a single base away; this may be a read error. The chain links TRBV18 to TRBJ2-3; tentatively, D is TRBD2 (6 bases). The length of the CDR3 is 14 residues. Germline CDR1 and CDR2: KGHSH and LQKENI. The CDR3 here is CTSSRRETKDTQYF. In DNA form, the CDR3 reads TGTACCAGCTCACGGAGGGAGACAAAGGATACGCAGTATTTT. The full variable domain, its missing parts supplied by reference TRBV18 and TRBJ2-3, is NAGVMQNPRHLVRRRGQEARLRCSPMKGHSHVYWYRQLPEEGLKFMVYLQKENIIDESGMPKERFSAEFPKEGPSILRIQQVVRGDSAAYFCTSSRRETKDTQYFGPGTRLTVL.

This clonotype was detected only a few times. This CDR3 is CASSPRGSTAGRYYGYTF. The CDR3 DNA follows: TGTGCCAGCAGCCCAAGAGGGTCGACAGCCGGTCGGTACTATGGCTACACCTTC. V is TRBV3-1 and J is TRBJ1-2; perhaps TRBD1 as D (5 bases). The CDR3 is 18 amino acids. V shed 4 bases and J shed 3 bases, with 24 bases lying between them. Germline CDR1 is LGHDT and CDR2 is YNNKEL (reference sequence).

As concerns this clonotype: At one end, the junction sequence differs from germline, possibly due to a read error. The CDR3 nucleotides are TGTGTCAGCAGTGAATCTGGGCCTGAGCAGTACTTC. This codes for CVSSESGPEQYF. This chain uses TRBV6-1 with TRBJ2-5; D is undetermined. Germline CDR1 MNHNS, CDR2 SASEGT. This CDR3 region has 12 residues.

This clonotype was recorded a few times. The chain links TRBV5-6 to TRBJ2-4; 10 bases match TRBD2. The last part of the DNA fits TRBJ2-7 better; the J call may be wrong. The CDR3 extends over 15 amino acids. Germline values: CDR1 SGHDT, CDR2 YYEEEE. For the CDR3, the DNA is TGTGCCAGCACGAGGCCTAGCGGGGGACACCTCGAGCAGTACTTC. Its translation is CASTRPSGGHLEQYF.

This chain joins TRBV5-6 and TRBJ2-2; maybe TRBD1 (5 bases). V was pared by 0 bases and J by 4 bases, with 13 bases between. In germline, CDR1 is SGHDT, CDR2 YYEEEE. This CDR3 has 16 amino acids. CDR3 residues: CASSLATTGVTGELFF. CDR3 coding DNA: TGTGCCAGCAGCTTGGCCACAACAGGAGTCACCGGGGAGCTGTTTTTT. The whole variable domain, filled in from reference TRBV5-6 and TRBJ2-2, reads DAGVTQSPTHLIKTRGQQVTLRCSPKSGHDTVSWYQQALGQGPQFIFQYYEEEERQRGNFPDRFSGHQFPNYSSELNVNALLLGDSALYLCASSLATTGVTGELFFGEGSRLTVL.

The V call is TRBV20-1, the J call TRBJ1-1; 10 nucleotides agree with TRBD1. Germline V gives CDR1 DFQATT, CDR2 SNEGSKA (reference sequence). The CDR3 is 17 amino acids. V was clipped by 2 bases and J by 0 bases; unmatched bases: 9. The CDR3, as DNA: TGCAGTGCTAGATTTTCCGGGACAGGGGCTATGAACACTGAAGCTTTCTTT. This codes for CSARFSGTGAMNTEAFF.

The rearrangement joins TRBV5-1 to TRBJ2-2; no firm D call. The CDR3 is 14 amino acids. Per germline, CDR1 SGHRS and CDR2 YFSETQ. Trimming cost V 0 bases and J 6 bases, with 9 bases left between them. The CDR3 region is CASSLDLIAGELFF. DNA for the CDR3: TGCGCCAGCAGCTTGGACCTGATCGCCGGGGAGCTGTTTTTT.

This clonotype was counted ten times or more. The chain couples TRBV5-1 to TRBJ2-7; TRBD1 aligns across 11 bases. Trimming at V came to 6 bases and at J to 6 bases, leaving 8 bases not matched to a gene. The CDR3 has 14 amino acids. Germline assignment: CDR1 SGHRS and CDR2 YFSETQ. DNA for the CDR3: TGCGCCAGCACCCGGACAGGGGGCTTCTTCGAGCAGTACTTC. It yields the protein CASTRTGGFFEQYF.

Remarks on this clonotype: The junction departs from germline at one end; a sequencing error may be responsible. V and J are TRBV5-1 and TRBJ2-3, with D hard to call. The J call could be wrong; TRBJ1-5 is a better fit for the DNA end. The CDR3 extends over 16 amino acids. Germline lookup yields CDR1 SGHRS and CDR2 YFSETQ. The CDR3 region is CTSSLSGRPSTDTQHF. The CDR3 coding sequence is TGCACCAGCAGCTTATCCGGACGACCGAGCACAGATACGCAGCATTTT.

The CDR3 is CASSFEVRETGDEQYF. The CDR3 DNA follows: TGTGCCAGCAGCTTCGAGGTGCGGGAGACAGGGGACGAGCAGTACTTC. The chain couples TRBV7-8 to TRBJ2-7; D may be TRBD1 (8 bases). The CDR3 loop spans 16 amino acids. Germline CDR1 is SGHVS and CDR2 is FQNEAQ. The V end lost 3 bases, the J end lost 5 bases, and 20 bases lay between the germline ends. Complete variable domain (other parts from reference TRBV7-8 and TRBJ2-7): GAGVSQSPRYKVAKRGQDVALRCDPISGHVSLFWYQQALGQGPEFLTYFQNEAQLDKSGLPSDRFFAERPEGSVSTLKIQRTQQEDSAVYLCASSFEVRETGDEQYFGPGTRLTVT.

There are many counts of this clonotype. The CDR3 DNA reads TGTGCCAGCACCTCCATTCGACAGGCCACTAATGAAAAACTGTTTTTT. It encodes CASTSIRQATNEKLFF. The V and J genes are TRBV11-2 and TRBJ1-4; tentative D call: TRBD1 (6 bases). Trimming stripped 7 bases from V and 2 bases from J, with 17 bases between. CDR1 and CDR2 (germline): SGHAT, FQNNGV. This CDR3 has 16 amino acids.

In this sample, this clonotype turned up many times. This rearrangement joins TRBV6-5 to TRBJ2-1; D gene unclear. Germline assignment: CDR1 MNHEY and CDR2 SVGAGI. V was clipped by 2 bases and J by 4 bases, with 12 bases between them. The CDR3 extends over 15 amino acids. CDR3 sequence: CASSYVSAYYNEQFF. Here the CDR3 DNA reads TGTGCCAGCAGTTACGTTTCGGCGTATTACAATGAGCAGTTCTTC.

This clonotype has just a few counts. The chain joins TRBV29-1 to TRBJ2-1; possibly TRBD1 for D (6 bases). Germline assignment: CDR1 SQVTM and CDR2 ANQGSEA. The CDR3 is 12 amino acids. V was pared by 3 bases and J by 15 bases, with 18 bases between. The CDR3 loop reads CSVDEVQGRPFF. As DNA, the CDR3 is TGCAGCGTTGATGAGGTACAGGGCCGTCCGTTCTTC.

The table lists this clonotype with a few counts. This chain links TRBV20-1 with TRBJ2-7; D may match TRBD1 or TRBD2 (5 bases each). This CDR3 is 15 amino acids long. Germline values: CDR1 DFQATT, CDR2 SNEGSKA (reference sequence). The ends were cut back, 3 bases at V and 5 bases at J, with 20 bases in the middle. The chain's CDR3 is CSASPIRDGPNEQYF. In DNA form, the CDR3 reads TGCAGTGCTAGCCCAATCCGGGACGGTCCCAACGAGCAGTACTTC.

The CDR3 sequence: CASSHREGRDYNEQFF. For the CDR3, the DNA is TGTGCCAGCAGCCACCGAGAGGGTAGAGACTACAATGAGCAGTTCTTC. The chain is built from TRBV3-1 and TRBJ2-1; a possible D gene is TRBD2 (5 bases). The CDR3 is 16 residues long. With 3 bases removed from V and 3 bases from J, the gap between germline ends came to 15 bases. CDR1 LGHDT and CDR2 YNNKEL come from the germline V gene (reference sequence).

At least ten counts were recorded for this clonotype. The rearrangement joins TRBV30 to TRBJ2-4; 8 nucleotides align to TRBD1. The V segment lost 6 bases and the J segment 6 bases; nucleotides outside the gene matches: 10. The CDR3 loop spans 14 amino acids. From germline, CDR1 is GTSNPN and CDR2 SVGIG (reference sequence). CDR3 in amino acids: CACSRGQGVNIQYF. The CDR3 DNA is TGTGCCTGTTCACGAGGACAGGGTGTAAACATTCAGTACTTC.

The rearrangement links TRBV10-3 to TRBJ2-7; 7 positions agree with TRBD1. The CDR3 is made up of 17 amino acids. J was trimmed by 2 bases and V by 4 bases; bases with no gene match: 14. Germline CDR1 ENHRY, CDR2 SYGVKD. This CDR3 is CAISGTTGTDKAYEQYF. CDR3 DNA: TGTGCCATCAGTGGAACCACCGGGACAGATAAAGCCTACGAGCAGTACTTC.

DNA for the CDR3: TGTGCCAGCAGTTTTACCGGACTAGCGGGAGGCACAGATACGCAGTATTTT. Translating it yields CASSFTGLAGGTDTQYF. The V call is TRBV27, the J call TRBJ2-3, with 13 bases fitting TRBD2. The V gene's germline CDR1 is MNHEY and CDR2 SMNVEV (reference sequence). V was clipped by 3 bases and J by 1 base; unmatched bases: 4. CDR3 length: 17 residues.

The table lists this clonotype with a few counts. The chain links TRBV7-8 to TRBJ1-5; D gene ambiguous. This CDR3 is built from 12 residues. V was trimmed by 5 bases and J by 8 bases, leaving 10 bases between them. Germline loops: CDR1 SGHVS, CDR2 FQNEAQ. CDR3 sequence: CASSPSSEPQHF. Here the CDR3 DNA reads TGTGCCAGCAGCCCGAGCTCGGAGCCCCAGCATTTT. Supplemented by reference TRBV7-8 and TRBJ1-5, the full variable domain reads GAGVSQSPRYKVAKRGQDVALRCDPISGHVSLFWYQQALGQGPEFLTYFQNEAQLDKSGLPSDRFFAERPEGSVSTLKIQRTQQEDSAVYLCASSPSSEPQHFGDGTRLSIL.

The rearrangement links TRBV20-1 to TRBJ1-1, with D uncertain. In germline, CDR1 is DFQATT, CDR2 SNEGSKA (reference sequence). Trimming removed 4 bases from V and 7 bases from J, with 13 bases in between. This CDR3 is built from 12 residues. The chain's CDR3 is CSATVGQGEAFF. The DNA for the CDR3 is TGCAGTGCTACCGTAGGGCAAGGTGAAGCTTTCTTT.